This section outlines one T cell receptor (beta chain) sequence together with its context. Antigen unknown. Per germline, CDR1 WSHSY and CDR2 SAAADI. This CDR3 region has 15 residues. V was clipped by 2 bases and J by 3 bases, with 14 bases between them. Assay execution proceeded at the deep level. Libraries were prepared by immunoSEQ multiplex PCR; TCRdb keeps only in-frame clonotypes and omits some of them. Among about 1 million clones listed, about 76% were seen once. The data originate from a study of shared clonotypes between healthy human individuals. The study, taken as a whole, reports: Non-shared clonotypes had lower generation probabilities than those shared by all four donors.

Sequenced material: memory CD4+ T cells sorted from blood. Documented subset: CD45RA-negative fraction. The V gene is TRBV10-2, the J gene TRBJ2-7; no firm D call. This receptor was taken from a man aged 18 to 30 in good health. In DNA form, the CDR3 reads TGCGCCAGCAGTGAGAGGACCGTTCGCGGCTACGAGCAGTACTTC. Protein: CASSERTVRGYEQYF.